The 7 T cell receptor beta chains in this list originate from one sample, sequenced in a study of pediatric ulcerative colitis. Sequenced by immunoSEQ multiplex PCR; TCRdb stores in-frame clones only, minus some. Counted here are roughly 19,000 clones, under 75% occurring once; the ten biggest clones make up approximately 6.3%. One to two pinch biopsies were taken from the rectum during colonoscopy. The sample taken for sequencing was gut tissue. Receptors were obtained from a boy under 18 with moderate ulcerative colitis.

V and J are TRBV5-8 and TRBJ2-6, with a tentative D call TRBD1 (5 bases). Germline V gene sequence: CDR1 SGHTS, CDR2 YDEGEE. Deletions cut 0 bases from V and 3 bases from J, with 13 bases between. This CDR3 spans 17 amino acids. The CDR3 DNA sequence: TGTGCCAGCAGCTTGGTCCAGGGATTTTATGGGGCCAACGTCCTGACTTTC. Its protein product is CASSLVQGFYGANVLTF.

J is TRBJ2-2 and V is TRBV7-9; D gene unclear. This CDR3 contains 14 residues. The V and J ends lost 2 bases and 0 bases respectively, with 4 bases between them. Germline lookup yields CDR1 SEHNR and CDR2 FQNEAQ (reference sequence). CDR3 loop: CASSLSTNTGELFF. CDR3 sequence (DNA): TGTGCCAGCAGCTTAAGTACGAACACCGGGGAGCTGTTTTTT.

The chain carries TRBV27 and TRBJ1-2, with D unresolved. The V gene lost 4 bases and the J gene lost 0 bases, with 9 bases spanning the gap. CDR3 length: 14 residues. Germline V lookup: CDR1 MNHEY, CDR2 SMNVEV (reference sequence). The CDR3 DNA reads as TGTGCCAGCAGTTCCAGAAGAGCTAACTATGGCTACACCTTC. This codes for CASSSRRANYGYTF.

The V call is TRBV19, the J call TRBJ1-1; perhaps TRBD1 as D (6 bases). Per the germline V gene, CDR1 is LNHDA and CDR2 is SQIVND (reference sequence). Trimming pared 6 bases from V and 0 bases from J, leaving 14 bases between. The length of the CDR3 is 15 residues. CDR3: CASSRQATLNTEAFF. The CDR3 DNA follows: TGTGCCAGTAGCCGACAGGCCACCTTGAACACTGAAGCTTTCTTT.

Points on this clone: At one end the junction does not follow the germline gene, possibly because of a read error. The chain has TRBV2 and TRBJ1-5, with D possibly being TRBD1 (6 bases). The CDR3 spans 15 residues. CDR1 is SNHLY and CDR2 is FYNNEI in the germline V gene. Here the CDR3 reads CVSRVDRNSNQPQHF. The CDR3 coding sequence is TGTGTCAGCAGGGTTGACAGGAATAGCAATCAGCCCCAGCATTTT.

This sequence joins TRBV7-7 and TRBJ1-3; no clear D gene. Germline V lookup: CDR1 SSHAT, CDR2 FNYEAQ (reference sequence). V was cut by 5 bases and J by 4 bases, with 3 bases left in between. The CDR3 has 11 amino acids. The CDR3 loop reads CASSAGNTIYF. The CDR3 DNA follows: TGTGCCAGCAGCGCCGGAAACACCATATATTTT.

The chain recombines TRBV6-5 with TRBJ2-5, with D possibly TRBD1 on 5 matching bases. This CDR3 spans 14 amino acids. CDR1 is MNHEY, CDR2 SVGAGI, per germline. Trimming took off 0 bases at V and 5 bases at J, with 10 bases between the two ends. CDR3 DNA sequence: TGTGCCAGCAGTTACTCTTTAGGGGTTGAGACCCAGTACTTC. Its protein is CASSYSLGVETQYF.